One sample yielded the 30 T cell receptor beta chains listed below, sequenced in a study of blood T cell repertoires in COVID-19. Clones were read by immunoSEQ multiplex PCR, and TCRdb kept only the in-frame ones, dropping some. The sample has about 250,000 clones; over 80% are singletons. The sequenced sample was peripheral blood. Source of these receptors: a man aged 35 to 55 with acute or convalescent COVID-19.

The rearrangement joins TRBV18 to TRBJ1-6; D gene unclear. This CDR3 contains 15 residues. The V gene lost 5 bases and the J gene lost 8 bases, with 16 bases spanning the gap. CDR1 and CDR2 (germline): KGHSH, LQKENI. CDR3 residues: CASSSTQRIDSPLHF. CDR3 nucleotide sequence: TGTGCCAGCTCATCAACACAGCGGATTGATTCACCCCTCCACTTT.

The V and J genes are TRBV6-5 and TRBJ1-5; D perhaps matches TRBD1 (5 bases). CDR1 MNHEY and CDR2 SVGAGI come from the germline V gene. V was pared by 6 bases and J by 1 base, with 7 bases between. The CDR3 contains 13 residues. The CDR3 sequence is CASRGASNQPQHF. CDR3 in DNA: TGTGCCAGCAGAGGGGCGAGCAATCAGCCCCAGCATTTT.

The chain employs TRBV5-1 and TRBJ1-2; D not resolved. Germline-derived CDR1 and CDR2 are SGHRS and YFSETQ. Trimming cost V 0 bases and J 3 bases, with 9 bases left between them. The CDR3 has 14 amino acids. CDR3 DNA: TGCGCCAGCAGCTTGGAACAGACGGACTATGGCTACACCTTC. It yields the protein CASSLEQTDYGYTF.

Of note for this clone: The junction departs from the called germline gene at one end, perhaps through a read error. The CDR3 is CASSLDLEEYRLF. Here the CDR3 DNA reads TGCGCCAGCAGCTTGGACCTTGAGGAATACAGGCTCTTC. The chain has TRBV5-1 and TRBJ2-1, with a tentative D call TRBD1 (5 bases). The germline V gene has CDR1 SGHRS and CDR2 YFSETQ. CDR3 length: 13 residues.

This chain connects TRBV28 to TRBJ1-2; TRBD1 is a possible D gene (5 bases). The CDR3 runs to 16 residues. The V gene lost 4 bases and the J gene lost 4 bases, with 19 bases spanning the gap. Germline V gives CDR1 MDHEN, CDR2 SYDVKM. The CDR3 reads CASSSRVNLVSYGYTF. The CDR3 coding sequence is TGTGCCAGCAGTTCCAGGGTGAACTTGGTTAGCTATGGCTACACCTTC.

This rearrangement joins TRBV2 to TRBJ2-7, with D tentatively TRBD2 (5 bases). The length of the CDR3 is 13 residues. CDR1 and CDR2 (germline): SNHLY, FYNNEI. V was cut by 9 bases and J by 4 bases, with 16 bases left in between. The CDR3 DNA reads TGTGCCAGGACGGCCATCACGGGGTACGAGCAGTACTTC. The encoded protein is CARTAITGYEQYF.

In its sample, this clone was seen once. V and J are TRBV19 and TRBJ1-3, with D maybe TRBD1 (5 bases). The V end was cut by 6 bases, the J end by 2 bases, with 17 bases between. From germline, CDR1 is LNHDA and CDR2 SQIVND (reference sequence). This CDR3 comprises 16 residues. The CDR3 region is CASSKRGGRAGNTIYF. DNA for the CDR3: TGTGCCAGTAGCAAGAGAGGTGGCAGGGCTGGAAACACCATATATTTT.

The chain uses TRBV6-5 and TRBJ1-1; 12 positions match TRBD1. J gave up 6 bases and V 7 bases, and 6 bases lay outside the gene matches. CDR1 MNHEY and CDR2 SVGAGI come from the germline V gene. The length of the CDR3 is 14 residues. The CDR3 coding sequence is TGTGCCAGCAACCGGGACAGGGGGCGATCTGAAGCTTTCTTT. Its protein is CASNRDRGRSEAFF.

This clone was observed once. The CDR3 sequence: CASTRTGGTYNEQFF. As DNA, the CDR3 is TGTGCCAGCACCCGGACAGGGGGCACCTACAATGAGCAGTTCTTC. The chain employs TRBV18 and TRBJ2-1, with TRBD1 matching 11 bases. V lost 8 bases, J lost 2 bases, and 5 bases stayed unmatched. Germline lookup yields CDR1 KGHSH and CDR2 LQKENI. This CDR3 region has 15 residues.

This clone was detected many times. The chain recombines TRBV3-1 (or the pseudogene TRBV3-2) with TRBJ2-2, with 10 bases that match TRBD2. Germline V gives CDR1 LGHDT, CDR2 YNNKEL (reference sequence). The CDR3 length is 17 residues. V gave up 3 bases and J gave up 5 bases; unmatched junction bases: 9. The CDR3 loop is CASSHWGLAGGTGELFF. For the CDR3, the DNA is TGTGCCAGCAGCCACTGGGGTTTAGCGGGAGGAACCGGGGAGCTGTTTTTT.

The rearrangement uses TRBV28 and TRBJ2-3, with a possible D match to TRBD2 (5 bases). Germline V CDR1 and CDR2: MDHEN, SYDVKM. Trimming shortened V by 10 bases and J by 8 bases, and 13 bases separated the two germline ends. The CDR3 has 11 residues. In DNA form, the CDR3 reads TGTGCCACCCGGGGAACACTTACGCAGTATTTT. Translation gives CATRGTLTQYF. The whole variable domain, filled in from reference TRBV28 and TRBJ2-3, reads DVKVTQSSRYLVKRTGEKVFLECVQDMDHENMFWYRQDPGLGLRLIYFSYDVKMKEKGDIPEGYSVSREKKERFSLILESASTNQTSMYLCATRGTLTQYFGPGTRLTVL.

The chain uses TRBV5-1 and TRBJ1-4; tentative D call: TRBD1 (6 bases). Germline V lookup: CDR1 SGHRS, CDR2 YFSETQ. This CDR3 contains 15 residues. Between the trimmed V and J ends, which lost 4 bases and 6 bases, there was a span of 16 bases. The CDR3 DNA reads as TGCGCCAGCAGCGCCGGGGACATATCAGATGAAAAACTGTTTTTT. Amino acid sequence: CASSAGDISDEKLFF.

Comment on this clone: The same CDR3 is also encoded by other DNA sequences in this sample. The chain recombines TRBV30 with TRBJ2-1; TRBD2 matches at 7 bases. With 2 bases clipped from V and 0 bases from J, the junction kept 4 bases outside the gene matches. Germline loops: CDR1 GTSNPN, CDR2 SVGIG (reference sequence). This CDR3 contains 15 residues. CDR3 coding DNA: TGTGCCTGGAGTCCCGCTAGCGGCTCCTACAATGAGCAGTTCTTC. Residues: CAWSPASGSYNEQFF.

CDR3 bases: TGCAGCGTCGCCTCAACGGTGTCGGGGCCCCAGCATTTT. It yields the protein CSVASTVSGPQHF. This chain connects TRBV29-1 to TRBJ1-5, with unresolved D. Deletions cut 6 bases from V and 9 bases from J, with 18 bases between. Germline lookup yields CDR1 SQVTM and CDR2 ANQGSEA. This CDR3 is built from 13 residues.

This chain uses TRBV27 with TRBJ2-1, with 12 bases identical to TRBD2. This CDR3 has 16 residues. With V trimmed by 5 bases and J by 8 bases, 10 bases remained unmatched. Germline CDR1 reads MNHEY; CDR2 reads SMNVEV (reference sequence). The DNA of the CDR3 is TGTGCCAGCAGTCGACTAGCGGGAGATGGGGCGCATGAGCAGTTCTTC. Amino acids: CASSRLAGDGAHEQFF.

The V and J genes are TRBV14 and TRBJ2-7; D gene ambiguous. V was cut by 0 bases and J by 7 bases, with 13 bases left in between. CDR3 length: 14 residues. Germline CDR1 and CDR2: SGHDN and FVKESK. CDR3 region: CASSQDYDFGEQYF. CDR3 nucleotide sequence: TGTGCCAGCAGCCAAGATTATGACTTTGGTGAGCAGTACTTC.

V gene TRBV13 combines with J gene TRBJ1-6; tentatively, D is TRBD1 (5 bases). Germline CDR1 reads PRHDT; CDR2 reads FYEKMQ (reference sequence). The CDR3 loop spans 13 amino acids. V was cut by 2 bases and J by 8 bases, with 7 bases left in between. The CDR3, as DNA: TGTGCCAGCAGCTTAAAGGGGTATTCACCCCTCCACTTT. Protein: CASSLKGYSPLHF.

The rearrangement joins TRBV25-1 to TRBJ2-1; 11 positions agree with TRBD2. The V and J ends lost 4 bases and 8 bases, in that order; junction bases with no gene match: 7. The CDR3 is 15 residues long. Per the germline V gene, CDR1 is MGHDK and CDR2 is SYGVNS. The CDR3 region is CASSAGLAGRYEQFF. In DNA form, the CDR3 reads TGTGCCAGCAGTGCCGGACTAGCGGGTCGGTATGAGCAGTTCTTC.

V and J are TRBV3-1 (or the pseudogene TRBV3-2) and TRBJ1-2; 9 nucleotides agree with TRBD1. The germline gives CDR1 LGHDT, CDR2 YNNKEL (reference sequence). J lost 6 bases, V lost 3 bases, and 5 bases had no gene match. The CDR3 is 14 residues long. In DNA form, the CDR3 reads TGTGCCAGCAGCCATCGAGGGGACAGGGATGGCTACACCTTC. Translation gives CASSHRGDRDGYTF.

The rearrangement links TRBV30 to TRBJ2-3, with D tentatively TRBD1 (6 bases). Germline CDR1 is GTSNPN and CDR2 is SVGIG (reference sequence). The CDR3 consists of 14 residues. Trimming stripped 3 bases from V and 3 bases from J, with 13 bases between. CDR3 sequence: CAWSTARGTDTQYF. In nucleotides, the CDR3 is TGTGCCTGGAGCACCGCGAGGGGGACAGATACGCAGTATTTT.

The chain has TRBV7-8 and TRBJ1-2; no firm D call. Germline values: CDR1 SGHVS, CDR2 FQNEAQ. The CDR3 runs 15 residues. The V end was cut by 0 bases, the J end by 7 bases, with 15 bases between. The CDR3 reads CASSLANRGRGGYTF. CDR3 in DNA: TGTGCCAGCAGCTTAGCGAACCGCGGCCGGGGTGGCTACACCTTC.

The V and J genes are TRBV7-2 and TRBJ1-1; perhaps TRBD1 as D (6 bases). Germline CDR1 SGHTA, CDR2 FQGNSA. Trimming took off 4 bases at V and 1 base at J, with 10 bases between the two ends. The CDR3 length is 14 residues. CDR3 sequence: CASSWPGENTEAFF. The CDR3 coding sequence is TGTGCCAGCAGCTGGCCAGGGGAGAACACTGAAGCTTTCTTT. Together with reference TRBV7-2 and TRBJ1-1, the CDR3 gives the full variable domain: GAGVSQSPSNKVTEKGKDVELRCDPISGHTALYWYRQSLGQGLEFLIYFQGNSAPDKSGLPSDRFSAERTGGSVSTLTIQRTQQEDSAVYLCASSWPGENTEAFFGQGTRLTVV.

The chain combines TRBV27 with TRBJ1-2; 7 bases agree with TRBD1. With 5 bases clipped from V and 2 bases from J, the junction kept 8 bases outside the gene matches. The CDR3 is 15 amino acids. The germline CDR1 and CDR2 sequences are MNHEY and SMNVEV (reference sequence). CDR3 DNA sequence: TGTGCCAGCAGTCCCCGCCGGGACAGAAACTATGGCTACACCTTC. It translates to CASSPRRDRNYGYTF.

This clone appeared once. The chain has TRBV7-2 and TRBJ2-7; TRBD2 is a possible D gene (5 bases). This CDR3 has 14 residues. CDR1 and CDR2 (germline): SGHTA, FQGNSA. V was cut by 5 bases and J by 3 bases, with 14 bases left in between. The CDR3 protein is CASSARTGSYEQYF. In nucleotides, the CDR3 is TGTGCCAGCAGCGCTCGGACGGGGAGCTACGAGCAGTACTTC.

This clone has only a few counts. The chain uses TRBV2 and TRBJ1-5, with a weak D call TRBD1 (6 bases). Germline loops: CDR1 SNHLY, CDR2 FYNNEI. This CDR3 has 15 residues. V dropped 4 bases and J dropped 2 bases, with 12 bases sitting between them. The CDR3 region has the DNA TGTGCCAGCAGTGTTCAGGGGTCAGGCAATCAGCCCCAGCATTTT. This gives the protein CASSVQGSGNQPQHF.

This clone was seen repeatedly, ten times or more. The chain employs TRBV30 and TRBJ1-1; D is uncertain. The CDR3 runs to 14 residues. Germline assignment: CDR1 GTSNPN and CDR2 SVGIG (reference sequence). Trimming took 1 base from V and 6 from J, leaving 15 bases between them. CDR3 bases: TGTGCCTGGAGTGACCAACAGAATACCGCTGAAGCTTTCTTT. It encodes CAWSDQQNTAEAFF. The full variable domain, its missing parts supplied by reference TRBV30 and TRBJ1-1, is SQTIHQWPATLVQPVGSPLSLECTVEGTSNPNLYWYRQAAGRGLQLLFYSVGIGQISSEVPQNLSASRPQDRQFILSSKKLLLSDSGFYLCAWSDQQNTAEAFFGQGTRLTVV.

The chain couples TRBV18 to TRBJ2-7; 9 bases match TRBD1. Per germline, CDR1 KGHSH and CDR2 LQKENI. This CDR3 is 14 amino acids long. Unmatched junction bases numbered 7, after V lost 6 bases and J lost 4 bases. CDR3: CASSPGTGFYEQYF. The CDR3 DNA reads TGTGCCAGCTCTCCCGGGACAGGGTTTTACGAGCAGTACTTC. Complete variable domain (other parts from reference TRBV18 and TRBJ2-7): NAGVMQNPRHLVRRRGQEARLRCSPMKGHSHVYWYRQLPEEGLKFMVYLQKENIIDESGMPKERFSAEFPKEGPSILRIQQVVRGDSAAYFCASSPGTGFYEQYFGPGTRLTVT.

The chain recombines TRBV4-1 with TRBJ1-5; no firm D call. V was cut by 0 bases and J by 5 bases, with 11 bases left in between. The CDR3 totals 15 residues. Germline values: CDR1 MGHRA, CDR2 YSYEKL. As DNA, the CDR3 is TGCGCCAGCAGCCAAGATAGGATGACACATCAGCCCCAGCATTTT. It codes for CASSQDRMTHQPQHF.

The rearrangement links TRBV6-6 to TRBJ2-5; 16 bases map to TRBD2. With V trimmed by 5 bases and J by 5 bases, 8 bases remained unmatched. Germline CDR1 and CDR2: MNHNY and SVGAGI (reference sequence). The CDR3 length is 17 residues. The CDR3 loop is CASSHTPGLAGGETQYF. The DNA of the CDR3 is TGTGCCAGCAGTCATACTCCGGGACTAGCGGGAGGGGAGACCCAGTACTTC.

The CDR3 bases are TGCGCCAGCAGCTTGGACCAGGGTAGTGGATATCAAGCTTTCTTT. As protein: CASSLDQGSGYQAFF. The chain is built from TRBV5-1 and TRBJ1-1, with D maybe TRBD1 (5 bases). Germline V gene sequence: CDR1 SGHRS, CDR2 YFSETQ. Trimming removed 0 bases from V and 9 bases from J, with 18 bases in between. This CDR3 has 15 amino acids.